The T cell receptor (beta chain) described here comes from a study of T cells in Graves' hyperthyroidism and ophthalmopathy. This clonotype was seen ten or more times. Amplification targeted TCR beta CDR3 regions from RNA transcripts. HTBI primers were used for first-round RT-PCR of the TCR CDR3. TCRdb fed the multiplex PCR reads into MiXCR, producing one record per CDR3 protein. The repertoire has 750,000 to 900,000 distinct CDR3 sequences, roughly 40% of them found once; the top ten carry 7% to 10%. The germline gives CDR1 LNHNV, CDR2 YYDKDF (reference sequence). The CDR3 loop spans 16 amino acids. The germline V and J ends were trimmed by 0 bases and 6 bases, with 15 bases remaining between them.

This receptor was taken from a man between 18 and 35 years old with Graves' hyperthyroidism. The chain employs TRBV15 and TRBJ1-5, with D possibly TRBD1 on 6 matching bases. Sequencing was done on a sample of blood. CDR3 sequence (DNA): TGTGCCACCAGCAGAGATGCCCCGACAGGTCGTCAGCCCCAGCATTTT. Amino acid sequence: CATSRDAPTGRQPQHF.